Presented here are 18 T cell receptor beta chains from one specimen sequenced in a study of T cell responses to AZD1222 COVID-19 vaccine. Some clones are missing from TCRdb's copy, which holds only in-frame ones; the method was immunoSEQ multiplex PCR. The sample has approximately 70,000 clones, 75% to 85% seen once. This specimen consisted of peripheral blood, obtained on day 0 of AZD1222 vaccination. These receptors originate from an adult in good health.

The chain uses TRBV9 and TRBJ2-3, with 11 bases matching TRBD2. Per germline, CDR1 SGDLS and CDR2 YYNGEE. The CDR3 sequence is 17 residues long. With 0 bases clipped from V and 2 bases from J, the junction kept 5 bases outside the gene matches. The CDR3 nucleotides are TGTGCCAGCAGCGTAGCTGGGACTAGCGGTGTCACAGATACGCAGTATTTT. It is translated as CASSVAGTSGVTDTQYF.

This clone has only one observation. V gene TRBV19 combines with J gene TRBJ1-5, with TRBD1 identical over 7 bases. CDR1 is LNHDA and CDR2 is SQIVND in the germline V gene (reference sequence). The junction had 9 bases not matched to a gene; V was cut back by 10 bases and J by 3 bases. The CDR3 consists of 14 residues. The CDR3 coding sequence is TGTGCCACCTCTCACAGGGGCCACAATCAGCCCCAGCATTTT. Its protein is CATSHRGHNQPQHF.

Only one count was recorded for this clone. This chain connects TRBV4-2 to TRBJ2-7; 7 nucleotides line up with TRBD1. Germline CDR1 LGHNA, CDR2 YNFKEQ. V lost 0 bases, J lost 1 base, and 3 bases stayed unmatched. CDR3 length equals 15 residues. The CDR3 here is CASSQEGGWSYEQYF. In DNA form, the CDR3 reads TGTGCCAGCAGCCAAGAAGGGGGCTGGTCCTACGAGCAGTACTTC.

This clone was detected only a few times. The CDR3 loop is CASRLASADTQYF. In DNA form, the CDR3 reads TGTGCCAGCAGACTAGCGTCGGCAGATACGCAGTATTTT. The gene calls are TRBV6-5 and TRBJ2-3; 7 positions match TRBD2. Germline V lookup: CDR1 MNHEY, CDR2 SVGAGI. J lost 4 bases, V lost 6 bases, and 4 bases had no gene match. The CDR3 has 13 amino acids.

The chain's CDR3 is CASRGNTGLYGYTF. Here the CDR3 DNA reads TGTGCCAGCAGGGGGAATACGGGGCTCTATGGCTACACCTTC. This chain links TRBV2 with TRBJ1-2; a possible D gene is TRBD1 (5 bases). There are 14 residues in the CDR3. Trimming left V 6 bases short and J 4 bases short, with 15 bases between. Germline-derived CDR1 and CDR2 are SNHLY and FYNNEI.

The chain recombines TRBV28 with TRBJ1-4, with D maybe TRBD1 (6 bases). Germline V gene sequence: CDR1 MDHEN, CDR2 SYDVKM. V lost 8 bases and J lost 2, with 9 bases in between. The CDR3 runs 13 residues. The DNA for the CDR3 is TGTGCCAGCCGGAGGGGGACTAATGAAAAACTGTTTTTT. The encoded protein is CASRRGTNEKLFF.

This chain joins TRBV5-1 and TRBJ2-5; D is possibly TRBD1 (8 bases). V was shortened by 5 bases and J by 5 bases, with 19 bases between the two germline ends. This CDR3 is built from 15 residues. The germline CDR1 and CDR2 sequences are SGHRS and YFSETQ. Written as DNA, the CDR3 is TGCGCCAGCAGTTCCGGACAGGGAGGGTGGGAGACCCAGTACTTC. Translated, it gives CASSSGQGGWETQYF.

V gene TRBV9 combines with J gene TRBJ2-3, with D possibly being TRBD1 (6 bases). The CDR3 runs 15 residues. CDR1 and CDR2 (germline): SGDLS, YYNGEE. The V gene lost 0 bases and the J gene lost 2 bases, with 10 bases spanning the gap. The CDR3 coding sequence is TGTGCCAGCAGCGTAGTGGGACAAGTCACAGATACGCAGTATTTT. It codes for CASSVVGQVTDTQYF.

The rearrangement joins TRBV27 to TRBJ1-2; the D is unclear. CDR1 MNHEY and CDR2 SMNVEV come from the germline V gene (reference sequence). CDR3 size: 14 residues. Trimming pared 2 bases from V and 8 bases from J, leaving 15 bases between. The CDR3 reads CASSLIKYECGYTF. The CDR3 nucleotides read TGTGCCAGCAGTTTAATCAAGTACGAGTGCGGCTACACCTTC.

The CDR3 sequence: CASSSRDRGRGTEAFF. As DNA, the CDR3 is TGCGCCAGCAGCTCCCGGGACAGGGGAAGGGGGACTGAAGCTTTCTTT. This rearrangement joins TRBV5-1 to TRBJ1-1; the match to TRBD1 covers 10 bases. The CDR3 is 16 amino acids. The trim removed 3 bases at V and 5 bases at J, leaving 10 bases unmatched. Germline V lookup: CDR1 SGHRS, CDR2 YFSETQ.

This chain uses TRBV7-2 with TRBJ2-7, with 11 bases that match TRBD2. This CDR3 spans 17 amino acids. V lost 3 bases, J lost 7 bases, and 14 bases stayed unmatched. The germline gives CDR1 SGHTA, CDR2 FQGNSA. CDR3 bases: TGTGCCAGCAGCTTGCATGCCACTAGCGGGGGTCCGAGAGAGCAGTACTTC. Translating it yields CASSLHATSGGPREQYF.

The rearrangement links TRBV30 to TRBJ2-7, with D tentatively TRBD2 (6 bases). Germline CDR1 and CDR2: GTSNPN and SVGIG (reference sequence). The V end was cut by 0 bases, the J end by 4 bases, with 16 bases between. The CDR3 is 15 amino acids. In nucleotides, the CDR3 is TGTGCCTGGAGTGTAGGGCAGACGGGGAGGTACGAGCAGTACTTC. It codes for CAWSVGQTGRYEQYF.

A single count supports this clone. This chain joins TRBV7-9 and TRBJ1-4; possible D gene TRBD1, 5 bases. V was cut by 7 bases and J by 7 bases, with 10 bases left in between. Germline lookup yields CDR1 SEHNR and CDR2 FQNEAQ (reference sequence). This CDR3 region has 12 residues. The CDR3 DNA follows: TGTGCCAGCAAGGGGATAGGTGAAAAACTGTTTTTT. Protein: CASKGIGEKLFF.

The chain links TRBV5-1 to TRBJ1-1, with D unresolved. The CDR3 extends over 14 amino acids. Per germline, CDR1 SGHRS and CDR2 YFSETQ. The V end lost 1 base, the J end lost 4 bases, and 11 bases lay between the germline ends. The CDR3 loop reads CASSLWQGTTEAFF. DNA for the CDR3: TGCGCCAGCAGCTTGTGGCAAGGCACCACTGAAGCTTTCTTT.

The chain combines TRBV4-2 with TRBJ1-1; TRBD1 is a possible D gene (6 bases). Trimming removed 3 bases at V and 5 bases at J, with 19 bases between. The CDR3 has 16 residues. Germline CDR1 LGHNA, CDR2 YNFKEQ. In DNA, the CDR3 is TGTGCCAGCAGCCAGGGGGACACCGGGGGGAAGACTGAAGCTTTCTTT. Its translation is CASSQGDTGGKTEAFF.

The rearrangement uses TRBV7-8 and TRBJ2-2, with D possibly being TRBD1 or TRBD2 (5 bases each). This CDR3 region has 14 residues. V dropped 1 base and J dropped 6 bases, with 9 bases sitting between them. CDR1 SGHVS and CDR2 FQNEAQ come from the germline V gene. The CDR3 loop is CASSLGRGAGELFF. In DNA form, the CDR3 reads TGTGCCAGCAGCTTAGGTCGAGGGGCCGGGGAGCTGTTTTTT.

This sequence joins TRBV5-1 and TRBJ1-2; the match to TRBD1 covers 7 bases. CDR3 length: 14 residues. Germline values: CDR1 SGHRS, CDR2 YFSETQ. The V gene end was trimmed by 6 bases and the J gene end by 12 bases; junction bases not matched to a gene: 17. The CDR3 bases are TGCGCCAGCACCCCGGAGGACAGGTCTTACCCGGACACCTTC. It is translated as CASTPEDRSYPDTF.

In its sample, this clone was seen a few times. The rearrangement joins TRBV28 to TRBJ1-2; 8 nucleotides align to TRBD1. The germline V gene encodes CDR1 MDHEN and CDR2 SYDVKM. V shed 4 bases and J 5 bases; nucleotides not matched to a gene: 9. The CDR3 runs 15 residues. CDR3 protein: CASSSGQGSLYGYTF. CDR3 nucleotides: TGTGCCAGCAGTTCCGGACAGGGCTCCCTTTATGGCTACACCTTC.